A selection of T cell receptor beta chains follows, all from one sample in a study of blood T cell repertoires in COVID-19. TCRdb's copy holds only in-frame clones and misses some; the assay was immunoSEQ multiplex PCR. The sample comprises 300,000 or so clones, roughly 80% of which are singletons, and 4.1% rests with the top ten. Input material: peripheral blood. The receptors here all came from a woman between 50 and 59 years old with active or convalescent COVID-19. Both conserved end residues are part of each CDR3. Fields, in order: V gene, clone size, D gene, J gene, CDR3 protein, CDR3 DNA. The D gene is left open where the match is weak. Expanded clones are given a class, and other clones once, few, many or no size at all.

v_call: TRBV27
clone_size: once
d_call: NA
j_call: TRBJ2-7
cdr3_aa: CASSLAFEQYF
cdr3_nt: TGTGCCAGCAGTTTGGCCTTCGAGCAGTACTTC

v_call: TRBV5-6
clone_size: NA
d_call: NA
j_call: TRBJ2-7
cdr3_aa: CASSRGRLGIYEQYF
cdr3_nt: TGTGCCAGCAGCCGAGGGAGGCTAGGGATCTACGAGCAGTACTTC

v_call: TRBV18
clone_size: NA
d_call: NA
j_call: TRBJ1-3
cdr3_aa: CASSPPVPLGGNTIYF
cdr3_nt: TGTGCCAGCTCACCACCGGTCCCATTGGGCGGAAACACCATATATTTT

v_call: TRBV28
clone_size: NA
d_call: TRBD1
j_call: TRBJ2-7
cdr3_aa: CASSLGPFQGETYEQYF
cdr3_nt: TGTGCCAGCAGTTTAGGTCCGTTCCAGGGGGAAACTTACGAGCAGTACTTC

v_call: TRBV18
clone_size: NA
d_call: TRBD2
j_call: TRBJ2-3
cdr3_aa: CASSIAGGDTQYF
cdr3_nt: TGTGCCAGCTCCATAGCGGGCGGAGATACGCAGTATTTT

v_call: TRBV30
clone_size: NA
d_call: NA
j_call: TRBJ2-2
cdr3_aa: CAWSASAGELFF
cdr3_nt: TGTGCCTGGAGTGCTAGCGCCGGGGAGCTGTTTTTT

v_call: TRBV11-3
clone_size: NA
d_call: NA
j_call: TRBJ1-2
cdr3_aa: CASSLAHRDYGYTF
cdr3_nt: TGTGCCAGCAGCTTGGCTCACAGGGACTATGGCTACACCTTC

v_call: TRBV10-2
clone_size: NA
d_call: NA
j_call: TRBJ2-5
cdr3_aa: CASSESERTFQETQYF
cdr3_nt: TGCGCCAGCAGTGAGTCAGAGCGGACTTTTCAAGAGACCCAGTACTTC

v_call: TRBV5-1
clone_size: NA
d_call: NA
j_call: TRBJ2-1
cdr3_aa: CASSLEQAPIYNEQFF
cdr3_nt: TGCGCCAGCAGCTTGGAGCAGGCGCCAATATACAATGAGCAGTTCTTC

v_call: TRBV5-1
clone_size: NA
d_call: NA
j_call: TRBJ1-3
cdr3_aa: CASSPSSSGNTIYF
cdr3_nt: TGCGCCAGCAGTCCGTCGAGCTCTGGAAACACCATATATTTT

v_call: TRBV12-3/TRBV12-4
clone_size: NA
d_call: NA
j_call: TRBJ2-7
cdr3_aa: CASSLTSLEQYF
cdr3_nt: TGTGCCAGCAGTTTAACTTCTCTGGAGCAGTACTTC

v_call: TRBV7-6
clone_size: NA
d_call: TRBD2
j_call: TRBJ2-3
cdr3_aa: CASSLDSSGSTDTQYF
cdr3_nt: TGTGCCAGCAGCTTAGACAGTAGCGGGTCCACAGATACGCAGTATTTT

v_call: TRBV19
clone_size: NA
d_call: NA
j_call: TRBJ2-5
cdr3_aa: CASSIRGRGMETQYF
cdr3_nt: TGTGCCAGTAGTATTAGGGGGCGCGGGATGGAGACCCAGTACTTC

v_call: TRBV4-1
clone_size: NA
d_call: TRBD1
j_call: TRBJ2-2
cdr3_aa: CASSQTGQGAKTGELFF
cdr3_nt: TGCGCCAGCAGCCAAACTGGGCAGGGGGCCAAAACCGGGGAGCTGTTTTTT

v_call: TRBV11-2
clone_size: NA
d_call: NA
j_call: TRBJ2-7
cdr3_aa: CASSLPTAYEQYF
cdr3_nt: TGTGCCAGCAGCTTACCGACAGCCTACGAGCAGTACTTC

v_call: TRBV5-1
clone_size: NA
d_call: NA
j_call: TRBJ2-1
cdr3_aa: CASSLDTEQFF
cdr3_nt: TGCGCCAGCAGCCTAGATACTGAGCAGTTCTTC

v_call: TRBV11-2
clone_size: NA
d_call: NA
j_call: TRBJ1-5
cdr3_aa: CASSLSEAGQPQHF
cdr3_nt: TGTGCCAGCAGCCTAAGCGAAGCGGGTCAGCCCCAGCATTTT

v_call: TRBV5-5
clone_size: NA
d_call: TRBD1
j_call: TRBJ1-2
cdr3_aa: CASSEIWDSRIYGYTF
cdr3_nt: TGTGCCAGCAGCGAAATTTGGGACAGCCGGATCTATGGCTACACCTTC

v_call: TRBV10-3
clone_size: NA
d_call: NA
j_call: TRBJ1-2
cdr3_aa: CAISETGSDGYTF
cdr3_nt: TGTGCCATCAGTGAAACAGGTTCGGATGGCTACACCTTC

v_call: TRBV7-9
clone_size: NA
d_call: NA
j_call: TRBJ1-5
cdr3_aa: CASSLPSRGNQPQHF
cdr3_nt: TGTGCCAGCAGCTTACCATCCAGGGGCAATCAGCCCCAGCATTTT

v_call: TRBV7-2
clone_size: NA
d_call: TRBD1
j_call: TRBJ2-2
cdr3_aa: CASSVAGTGRLFF
cdr3_nt: TGTGCCAGCAGCGTCGCCGGGACAGGGCGGCTGTTTTTT

v_call: TRBV28
clone_size: few
d_call: NA
j_call: TRBJ1-1
cdr3_aa: CASSLAGVVITEAFF
cdr3_nt: TGTGCCAGCAGTTTAGCAGGGGTTGTGATCACTGAAGCTTTCTTT